This TCR beta chain is from a study of Ad26.COV2.S vaccination and SARS-CoV-2 variants. Overall study results and limits: For non-spike TCRs, breadth in vaccine recipients resembled that in placebo recipients.

Sequenced by immunoSEQ multiplex PCR; TCRdb stores in-frame clones only, minus some. This sample carries roughly 320,000 clones, about 86% of them seen once, and the ten largest clones take 1.9%. Notes on this clone: What it binds is unknown.

The treatment was: roughly 19 received Ad26.COV2.S at low or high dose, single or two shots; about 5 received placebo; per-sample allocation not given. Sample collection was performed on day 63 after the first vaccine or placebo injection. The clonotype comes from a person between 18 and 65 years old who received the Ad26.COV2.S COVID-19 vaccine or a placebo. The source was peripheral blood, collected in a trial of Ad26.COV2.S vaccine versus placebo.

The CDR3 bases are TGTGCCAGTAAGAGAGGGGACAGGTTTAATGAAAAACTGTTTTTT. It yields the protein CASKRGDRFNEKLFF. This chain connects TRBV19 to TRBJ1-4, with 8 bases aligning to TRBD1. From germline, CDR1 is LNHDA and CDR2 SQIVND (reference sequence). There are 15 residues in the CDR3. After removal of 7 bases from V and 4 bases from J, the junction contained 8 bases not matched to a gene.